These T cell receptor beta chains were read from a single sample in a study of regulatory T cells in long-lasting Graves disease. MiXCR, applied by TCRdb to the multiplex PCR reads, yields one record per CDR3 protein. The table lists 700,000 or so distinct CDR3 sequences, about 30% of them singletons. Sequenced here: peripheral blood mononuclear cells (PBMCs), sampled when the disease was refractory, from a patient treated with antithyroid drugs. The receptors shown here come from a female donor with Graves disease. CDR3s include the opening cysteine and the closing phenylalanine or tryptophan.

j_gene: TRBJ1-1; v_gene: TRBV12-3/TRBV12-4; len: 15; CDR3aa: CASSPTTGALTEAFF
j_gene: TRBJ1-2; v_gene: TRBV18; len: 16; CDR3aa: CASSSYPFGGGYGYTF
j_gene: TRBJ1-1; v_gene: TRBV6-1; len: 16; CDR3aa: CASRPGTGGWNTEAFF
j_gene: TRBJ1-5; v_gene: TRBV7-8; len: 15; CDR3aa: CASGPIGGSGQPQHF
j_gene: TRBJ1-1; v_gene: TRBV29-1; len: 12; CDR3aa: CSVDQRGPEAFF
j_gene: TRBJ1-1; v_gene: TRBV29-1; len: 12; CDR3aa: CSGQGLGTEAFF
j_gene: TRBJ1-2; v_gene: TRBV6-1; len: 15; CDR3aa: CASSRGGQISYGYTF
j_gene: TRBJ2-2; v_gene: TRBV3-1; len: 13; CDR3aa: CASSHSGTGELFF
j_gene: TRBJ1-4; v_gene: TRBV5-1; len: 17; CDR3aa: CASSHDRAGTPNEKLFF
j_gene: TRBJ2-4; v_gene: TRBV20-1; len: 14; CDR3aa: CSARERLTKNIQYF
j_gene: TRBJ1-1; v_gene: TRBV20-1; len: 13; CDR3aa: CSAREGSSTEAFF
j_gene: TRBJ2-5; v_gene: TRBV20-1; len: 13; CDR3aa: CSVRMASQETQYF
j_gene: TRBJ1-5; v_gene: TRBV7-2; len: 15; CDR3aa: CASSSFHRNNQPQHF
j_gene: TRBJ2-2; v_gene: TRBV24-1; len: 17; CDR3aa: CATSAGRLADNTGELFF
j_gene: TRBJ1-2; v_gene: TRBV6-2/TRBV6-3; len: 16; CDR3aa: CASSYPRGAPDYGYTF
j_gene: TRBJ1-1; v_gene: TRBV11-2; len: 13; CDR3aa: CAWSRGSNTEAFF
j_gene: TRBJ2-7; v_gene: TRBV30; len: 15; CDR3aa: CAWSFPQREWYEQYF
j_gene: TRBJ1-3; v_gene: TRBV29-1; len: 14; CDR3aa: CSVEDPGVGNTIYF
j_gene: TRBJ2-2; v_gene: TRBV15; len: 18; CDR3aa: CATSRPGTSGPLIGELFF
j_gene: TRBJ1-1; v_gene: TRBV5-1; len: 15; CDR3aa: CASSSAPGLLTEAFF
j_gene: TRBJ1-6; v_gene: TRBV2; len: 15; CDR3aa: CASKSGQEASSPLHF
j_gene: TRBJ1-1; v_gene: TRBV6-1; len: 14; CDR3aa: CASSGDRMNTEAFF
j_gene: TRBJ2-2; v_gene: TRBV10-1; len: 15; CDR3aa: CASSEGTITTGELFF
j_gene: TRBJ2-7; v_gene: TRBV11-2; len: 14; CDR3aa: CASSGTGNTYEQYF
j_gene: TRBJ1-2; v_gene: TRBV20-1; len: 16; CDR3aa: CSARNRDRLINYGYTF
j_gene: TRBJ1-1; v_gene: TRBV28; len: 12; CDR3aa: CASIGLGWEAFF
j_gene: TRBJ1-1; v_gene: TRBV30; len: 12; CDR3aa: CACRRVNTEAFF
j_gene: TRBJ2-5; v_gene: TRBV11-2; len: 17; CDR3aa: CASSLEVSGRPQETQYF
j_gene: TRBJ1-5; v_gene: TRBV15; len: 13; CDR3aa: CATSRATTSPQHF
j_gene: TRBJ1-2; v_gene: TRBV28; len: 14; CDR3aa: CASSFSPAIYGYTF
j_gene: TRBJ2-7; v_gene: TRBV12-3/TRBV12-4; len: 14; CDR3aa: CASSFQPPAYEQYF
j_gene: TRBJ2-2; v_gene: TRBV19; len: 14; CDR3aa: CASSIDLDAGELFF
j_gene: TRBJ1-1; v_gene: TRBV27; len: 12; CDR3aa: CASRTLGTEAFF
j_gene: TRBJ1-2; v_gene: TRBV29-1; len: 15; CDR3aa: CSVPLGWSQLYGYTF
j_gene: TRBJ1-2; v_gene: TRBV7-2; len: 14; CDR3aa: CASSLAGPPNGYTF
j_gene: TRBJ1-1; v_gene: TRBV30; len: 14; CDR3aa: CAWSVGSSGTEAFF
j_gene: TRBJ1-4; v_gene: TRBV29-1; len: 12; CDR3aa: CSVAQGAEKLFF
j_gene: TRBJ2-2; v_gene: TRBV2; len: 13; CDR3aa: CASSPTGAGELFF
j_gene: TRBJ1-5; v_gene: TRBV20-1; len: 14; CDR3aa: CSARDAQGYQPQHF
j_gene: TRBJ2-7; v_gene: TRBV6-1; len: 13; CDR3aa: CASEGSHPLEQYF
j_gene: TRBJ1-5; v_gene: TRBV12-3/TRBV12-4; len: 14; CDR3aa: CASSSSNSNQPQHF
j_gene: TRBJ1-2; v_gene: TRBV7-2; len: 17; CDR3aa: CASSLRPPTQGGDGYTF